This T cell receptor beta chain derives from a study of cytomegalovirus exposure and HLA in healthy donors. CDR3 length equals 11 residues. Trimming pared 3 bases from V and 7 bases from J, leaving 4 bases between. Germline V lookup: CDR1 MDHEN, CDR2 SYDVKM. Both 60 Vbeta primers and 13 Jbeta primers went into the PCR. The method was immunoSEQ multiplex PCR; TCRdb's version includes in-frame clones alone and lacks a portion of them. The table records 120,000 or so clones, roughly 15% of them present only once. The TCR originated in a female donor in good health and CMV-seropositive. Specimen: PBMCs. The chain links TRBV28 to TRBJ2-1; no definite D call. The chain's CDR3 is CASSFRNEQFF. CDR3 nucleotides: TGTGCCAGCAGTTTTCGGAATGAGCAGTTCTTC.